A selection of T cell receptor beta chains follows, all from one sample in a study of PD-L1 blockade in urothelial cancer. Profiled with immunoSEQ multiplex PCR; TCRdb holds only in-frame clones, not every one. The data contain more than 75,000 clones, 84% of them singletons. Material: PBMCs, obtained around atezolizumab (anti-PD-L1) treatment. The receptors originated from a man aged 55 to 69 with urothelial cancer. The CDR3 runs from the conserved cysteine through the conserved F or W. A D gene is named only where the DNA matches it firmly. The size entry is marked missing in some rows and otherwise reads once, few, many or a size class.

TRBD2	TRBV18	TRBJ2-3	NA	TGTGCCAGCTCACCACCGGTCCGCGGGGGGACAGATACGCAGTATTTT	CASSPPVRGGTDTQYF
TRBD1	TRBV28	TRBJ2-7	NA	TGTGCCAGCAGTACCTCGGGACAGGGCTCCTACGAGCAGTACTTC	CASSTSGQGSYEQYF
TRBD1	TRBV30	TRBJ1-2	NA	TGTGCCTGGAGTGTACAGGGGTCTGGCTACACCTTC	CAWSVQGSGYTF
TRBD1	TRBV11-2	TRBJ1-6	few	TGTGCCAGCAGGGGAAGTGGACAGGGGGCTGGACCCCTCCACTTT	CASRGSGQGAGPLHF
NA	TRBV7-9	TRBJ1-3	NA	TGTGCCAGCAGCTTAGGGGGGGGCACTGGAAACACCATATATTTT	CASSLGGGTGNTIYF
NA	TRBV6-5	TRBJ1-1	NA	TGTGCCAGCAGTTACCGGGGAAAGAACACTGAAGCTTTCTTT	CASSYRGKNTEAFF
TRBD1	TRBV2	TRBJ1-5	NA	TGTGCCAGCATGGGACAGGGAGGAAATCAGCCCCAGCATTTT	CASMGQGGNQPQHF
TRBD1	TRBV18	TRBJ2-7	NA	TGTGCCAGCTCGCCCGGGACAGGGCCCTCCTACGAGCAGTACTTC	CASSPGTGPSYEQYF
TRBD1	TRBV7-3	TRBJ2-5	NA	TGTGCCAGCAGCTTAAGGGCAGGGGGCAGAGAGACCCAGTACTTC	CASSLRAGGRETQYF
NA	TRBV4-3	TRBJ2-5	NA	TGCGCCAGCAGCCAAGACGGTCGGGTCTGGGAGACCCAGTACTTC	CASSQDGRVWETQYF
NA	TRBV20-1	TRBJ2-2	NA	TGCAGTGCTACTGTTACCGGGGAGCTGTTTTTT	CSATVTGELFF
NA	TRBV5-1	TRBJ2-3	NA	TGCGCCAGCAGCTTGGCGGGAGATACGCAGTATTTT	CASSLAGDTQYF
NA	TRBV18	TRBJ1-2	NA	TGTGCCAGCTCACCGGGGGCGGAGGCGGGCTATGGCTACACCTTC	CASSPGAEAGYGYTF
TRBD1	TRBV2	TRBJ2-5	NA	TGTGCCAGCAGTGATGGGACAGGGGGCAATGGAGAGACCCAGTACTTC	CASSDGTGGNGETQYF
TRBD1	TRBV2	TRBJ1-2	NA	TGTGCCAGCAGCTTTGCGGGACAGACCTATGGCTACACCTTC	CASSFAGQTYGYTF
TRBD1	TRBV5-6	TRBJ2-7	once	TGTGCCAGCAGCTTACGCTCCGGGACAGGGAGGTACGAGCAGTACTTC	CASSLRSGTGRYEQYF
TRBD1	TRBV13	TRBJ2-2	NA	TGTGCCAGCAGTCCACTACAGGGGTCTTGGAGGAACACCGGGGAGCTGTTTTTT	CASSPLQGSWRNTGELFF
TRBD1	TRBV19	TRBJ2-7	NA	TGTGCCAGTAGTATAGAAGGCGGACAGGGCATTATTTCCCACGAGCAGTACTTC	CASSIEGGQGIISHEQYF
TRBD2	TRBV7-9	TRBJ2-2	NA	TGTGCCAGCAGTAGACCGGGACTACAGAACACCGGGGAGCTGTTTTTT	CASSRPGLQNTGELFF
NA	TRBV5-1	TRBJ1-1	NA	TGCGCCAGCAGCTTGGGATCCGAGACTGAAGCTTTCTTT	CASSLGSETEAFF
TRBD1	TRBV2	TRBJ2-4	few	TGTGCCAGCAGTACGGGACAGGGGGCTAACATTCAGTACTTC	CASSTGQGANIQYF
NA	TRBV6-5	TRBJ1-2	few	TGTGCCAGCAGTGACTCAGCGGGCAGGCTACAGGGCTACACCTTC	CASSDSAGRLQGYTF
TRBD2	TRBV5-6	TRBJ2-5	NA	TGTGCCAGCAGCTTAAGGCTAGCGGGAGGAGAGACCCAGTACTTC	CASSLRLAGGETQYF
NA	TRBV19	TRBJ1-2	NA	TGTGCCAGTAGTCCGCTCGGGGGGGGCGGAGGAACCAACTATGGCTACACCTTC	CASSPLGGGGGTNYGYTF
TRBD1	TRBV7-9	TRBJ1-2	NA	TGTGCCAGCAGCCCCCCGGGACAGGGATCGTATGGCTACACCTTC	CASSPPGQGSYGYTF
TRBD1	TRBV4-3	TRBJ1-4	NA	TGCGCCAGCAGCCAGAGTTCCGGGACAGGGACTGAAAAACTGTTTTTT	CASSQSSGTGTEKLFF
NA	TRBV7-7	TRBJ2-2	once	TGTGCCAGCAGCGTCACAGGGTCCGGGGAGCTGTTTTTT	CASSVTGSGELFF
TRBD1	TRBV14	TRBJ2-2	NA	TGTGCCAGCAGCCAAGTCACGACAGGGCGCACCGGGGAGCTGTTTTTT	CASSQVTTGRTGELFF
NA	TRBV5-1	TRBJ2-7	NA	TGCGCCAGCAGCCGCAACGCCCCCTCGCGGGACAGAGCCTACGAGCAGTACTTC	CASSRNAPSRDRAYEQYF
NA	TRBV28	TRBJ1-2	NA	TGTGCCAGCAGTTTGACAGTCTATGGCTACACCTTC	CASSLTVYGYTF
NA	TRBV6-5	TRBJ2-1	NA	TGTGCCAGCAGAGAGACTCTTACGGATGAGCAGTTCTTC	CASRETLTDEQFF
TRBD1	TRBV9	TRBJ1-6	NA	TGTGCCAGCCACCGAGGTCAGGGGGTTTCACCCCTCCACTTT	CASHRGQGVSPLHF
TRBD1	TRBV4-1	TRBJ1-1	NA	TGCGCCAGCAGCCAAGAAGGGACAGGGGTGACTGAAGCTTTCTTT	CASSQEGTGVTEAFF
NA	TRBV6-5	TRBJ1-1	NA	TGTGCCAGCAGTTACAGCGTACTGAACACTGAAGCTTTCTTT	CASSYSVLNTEAFF
NA	TRBV11-2	TRBJ1-2	once	TGTGCCAGCAGCTCCGTCTTGACAAGCTATGGCTACACCTTC	CASSSVLTSYGYTF
TRBD1	TRBV6-5	TRBJ2-7	NA	TGTGCCAGCAGGAAAACAGGGGGCGGGCAGTACTTC	CASRKTGGGQYF
TRBD1	TRBV27	TRBJ1-2	NA	TGTGCCAGCAGTTTAATTGGGGACAGATCGGCTAACTATGGCTACACCTTC	CASSLIGDRSANYGYTF
NA	TRBV9	TRBJ2-3	NA	TGTGCCAGCAGCGAGAGCGGTGGCACAGATACGCAGTATTTT	CASSESGGTDTQYF
TRBD2	TRBV6-5	TRBJ2-3	NA	TGTGCCAGCAGGGCGGGAGGTGGCGATACGCAGTATTTT	CASRAGGGDTQYF
TRBD2	TRBV4-3	TRBJ2-3	NA	TGCGCCAGCAGCCAAGTTGGGACTAGCGGGATGGATACGCAGTATTTT	CASSQVGTSGMDTQYF
NA	TRBV10-3	TRBJ2-7	few	TGTGCCACCTCAGGGGGGTCATCCTACGAGCAGTACTTC	CATSGGSSYEQYF
NA	TRBV2	TRBJ1-5	NA	TGTGCCAGCAGGACGCGGGGTGGTCAGCCCCAGCATTTT	CASRTRGGQPQHF
TRBD1	TRBV14	TRBJ2-1	NA	TGTGCCAGCAGCCAGGGACAGGGGTCTTTCGATGAGCAGTTCTTC	CASSQGQGSFDEQFF
TRBD1	TRBV11-2	TRBJ2-7	NA	TGTGCCAGCAGCTCGGACAGGGTCTACGAGCAGTACTTC	CASSSDRVYEQYF
TRBD2	TRBV7-2	TRBJ2-3	once	TGTGCCAGCAGCTCTCAGCGGGGTGGCCGCACAGATACGCAGTATTTT	CASSSQRGGRTDTQYF
NA	TRBV7-9	TRBJ2-5	NA	TGTGCCAGCAGCTTAAGAAGAGGGTTGGGGGAGACCCAGTACTTC	CASSLRRGLGETQYF
NA	TRBV5-6	TRBJ1-2	once	TGTGCCAGCAGCCTGGCGAGGAGGGATAACTATGGCTACACCTTC	CASSLARRDNYGYTF
NA	TRBV28	TRBJ1-4	NA	TGTGCCAGCAGTTTGGGGGGGCGCGAAGAAAAACTGTTTTTT	CASSLGGREEKLFF
NA	TRBV15	TRBJ1-1	few	TGTGCCACCAGCCAAGGGGGGAACACTGAAGCTTTCTTT	CATSQGGNTEAFF
TRBD2	TRBV28	TRBJ2-3	NA	TGTGCCACCACCACCTCCGGACTAGCGGTAACAGATACGCAGTATTTT	CATTTSGLAVTDTQYF
TRBD1	TRBV6-4	TRBJ2-3	once	TGTGCCAGCAGAGAGACAGGGGAGGAGAGCACAGATACGCAGTATTTT	CASRETGEESTDTQYF
NA	TRBV6-1	TRBJ2-3	NA	TGTGCCAGCAGTGAGTTTGAGGCTACGCAGTATTTT	CASSEFEATQYF
NA	TRBV19	TRBJ1-2	few	TGTGCCAGTAGTACATCGGAGGGAAGCTATGGCTACACCTTC	CASSTSEGSYGYTF
TRBD1	TRBV7-7	TRBJ2-2	NA	TGTGCCAGCAGCCCGGGACAGGGCACCGGGGAGCTGTTTTTT	CASSPGQGTGELFF
TRBD1	TRBV9	TRBJ2-3	NA	TGTGCCAGCAGCGGGGACAGGGTCCGGTCAGATACGCAGTATTTT	CASSGDRVRSDTQYF
TRBD1	TRBV6-1	TRBJ2-5	NA	TGTGCCAGCAGTGAAGTAGGGACAGCCACGAGTCGGACCCAGTACTTC	CASSEVGTATSRTQYF
TRBD1	TRBV6-1	TRBJ2-7	NA	TGTGCCAGCAGTCGAGGGGGCGCCTACGAGCAGTACTTC	CASSRGGAYEQYF
NA	TRBV15	TRBJ1-5	once	TGTGCCACCAGCAGAGAACTGAGCAATCACCCCCAGCATTTT	CATSRELSNHPQHF
NA	TRBV20-1	TRBJ2-5	NA	TGCAGTGCTACAGACGGGGAGACCCAGTACTTC	CSATDGETQYF